These T cell receptor beta chains were read from a single sample in a study of blood T cell repertoires in COVID-19. Generated by immunoSEQ multiplex PCR, the TCRdb table keeps only in-frame clones and is missing some. This table holds 70,000 to 95,000 clones, 70% to 85% found once. Sequencing used peripheral blood. The receptors originated from a human donor in a cohort sampled during active COVID-19. Both conserved end residues are part of each CDR3. A D gene is named only where the DNA matches it firmly. A clone size is listed for some rows: how often the clone was seen (once, few, many), or a class if it is expanded.

cdr3_nt	cdr3_aa	v_call	j_call	d_call	clone_size
TGTGCCAGTAGTATGACAGGTATTACAAGCTACACCTTC	CASSMTGITSYTF	TRBV19	TRBJ1-2	-	-
TGCGCCAGCAGTCAGGGTGCGGATAACACTGAAGCTTTCTTT	CASSQGADNTEAFF	TRBV23-1	TRBJ1-1	-	-
TGCGCCAGCAGCTTGGATGGCAGGGGGGAAAACATTCAGTACTTC	CASSLDGRGENIQYF	TRBV5-1	TRBJ2-4	-	-
TGTGCCAGCAGCGACAGCCCGGGACAGATACGTAAGTACAAGGAATACAATGAGCAGTTCTTC	CASSDSPGQIRKYKEYNEQFF	TRBV9	TRBJ2-1	TRBD1	-
TGTGCCAGCAGCGGGTTAGGACAGGGGAGGGCTGAAGCTTTCTTT	CASSGLGQGRAEAFF	TRBV9	TRBJ1-1	TRBD1	few
TGTGCCAGCAGTGAATATTGGAGGGAGGAGACCGGGGAGCTGTTTTTT	CASSEYWREETGELFF	TRBV25-1	TRBJ2-2	-	-
TGTGCCAGTAGTAGGTCAGGATTGGGAGCCAAAAACATTCAGTACTTC	CASSRSGLGAKNIQYF	TRBV19	TRBJ2-4	-	once
TGTGCCAGCAGTTTCTTCGGGGTGGGAGAGACCCAGTACTTC	CASSFFGVGETQYF	TRBV28	TRBJ2-5	-	-
TGTGCCAGCAGCTTGGTCCTAGCAGGGGGACTCTACAATGAGCAGTTCTTC	CASSLVLAGGLYNEQFF	TRBV5-6	TRBJ2-1	-	-
TGTGCCAGCAGCCACACAGGGCCCTATGGCTACACCTTC	CASSHTGPYGYTF	TRBV12-3/TRBV12-4	TRBJ1-2	-	few
TGTGCCAGCAGCTTGGCAGGGGCCCTGAACACCGGGGAGCTGTTTTTT	CASSLAGALNTGELFF	TRBV5-4	TRBJ2-2	-	-
TGTGCCAGCAGTTTCGGGAGCTCCTACAATGAGCAGTTCTTC	CASSFGSSYNEQFF	TRBV27	TRBJ2-1	-	-
TGTGCCAGCAGTAGCTGTGGGGGGTCAGGTCAGCCCCAGCATTTT	CASSSCGGSGQPQHF	TRBV21-1	TRBJ1-5	-	-
TGTGCCAGCAGCCAAGTTAGCCTGGGACAGCGCTATGGCTACACCTTC	CASSQVSLGQRYGYTF	TRBV3-1/TRBV3-2	TRBJ1-2	TRBD1	-
TGTGCCAGCAGCTTCACAGGGGGCAGCACCGGGGAGCTGTTTTTT	CASSFTGGSTGELFF	TRBV7-3	TRBJ2-2	TRBD1	-
TGTGCCAGTAATTTGGGCGGGGGGGCCACAGATACGCAGTATTTT	CASNLGGGATDTQYF	TRBV19	TRBJ2-3	TRBD2	-
TGTGCCAGCAGCCCCAGCCCGAGTAGCGGAATGTACACAGATACGCAGTATTTT	CASSPSPSSGMYTDTQYF	TRBV9	TRBJ2-3	-	-